Below are 15 T cell receptor beta chains sequenced from a single sample in a study of T cell changes during pregnancy in multiple sclerosis (dated by TCRdb to the late 2010s). Library method: the immunoSEQ multiplex PCR assay. This is the immuneACCESS table as TCRdb keeps it, with only in-frame sequences that have V and J called. A part of the clones is gone; compared with another copy, unresolved V genes explain less than half, and the rest is unexplained. For this sample there are roughly 120,000 clones; approximately 90% appear just once. The ten largest clonotypes hold approximately 1.5% of the sample. This specimen consisted of peripheral blood, obtained in the third trimester of pregnancy. The receptors come from a female donor with multiple sclerosis, enrolled in a pregnancy study.

CDR3 DNA: TGTGCCAGCACCCTAAGGGGCTCTGGAAACACCATATATTTT. This sequence encodes CASTLRGSGNTIYF. This sequence joins TRBV6-6 and TRBJ1-3; D might be TRBD1 (5 bases). CDR1 and CDR2 from the germline V gene are MNHNY and SVGAGI (reference sequence). The V gene lost 7 bases and the J gene lost 0 bases, with 10 bases spanning the gap. CDR3 length equals 14 residues.

The rearrangement links TRBV6-1 to TRBJ1-2; possible D gene TRBD1, 5 bases. This CDR3 has 14 residues. In germline, CDR1 is MNHNS, CDR2 SASEGT. The germline V and J ends were trimmed by 2 bases and 7 bases, with 14 bases remaining between them. CDR3 protein: CASSETPGIGGYTF. The DNA for the CDR3 is TGTGCCAGCAGTGAAACACCAGGGATCGGTGGCTACACCTTC.

V usage is TRBV5-6 and J usage is TRBJ1-2, with D uncertain. The CDR3 contains 17 residues. V lost 0 bases and J lost 0, with 15 bases in between. CDR1 and CDR2 (germline): SGHDT, YYEEEE. The CDR3 DNA sequence: TGTGCCAGCAGCTTGGAGGAGACGCGGTTAGCTAACTATGGCTACACCTTC. Translated, it gives CASSLEETRLANYGYTF.

The rearrangement links TRBV6-6 to TRBJ1-3; D is possibly TRBD1 (6 bases). Germline V gives CDR1 MNHNY, CDR2 SVGAGI (reference sequence). The CDR3 has 16 residues. Trimming stripped 2 bases from V and 0 bases from J, with 11 bases between. CDR3 sequence: CASSYLGASSGNTIYF. The CDR3 DNA reads TGTGCCAGCAGTTACCTGGGGGCTAGCTCTGGAAACACCATATATTTT.

In its sample, this clone was seen once. The genes are TRBV9 and TRBJ1-2; D is undetermined. Germline CDR1 SGDLS, CDR2 YYNGEE. The CDR3 has 14 amino acids. Trimming cost V 0 bases and J 4 bases, with 10 bases left between them. The CDR3 DNA sequence: TGTGCCAGCAGCGTAGAAGGCGGGTTCTATGGCTACACCTTC. Its translation: CASSVEGGFYGYTF.

This chain links TRBV12-5 with TRBJ2-3, with D tentatively TRBD1 (7 bases). V lost 8 bases and J lost 0, with 12 bases in between. Looked up from germline, CDR1 is LGHNT and CDR2 is FRNRAP. The CDR3 spans 14 residues. In nucleotides, the CDR3 is TGTGCTAGTTCAGGGGGGACTAGCACAGATACGCAGTATTTT. Amino acids: CASSGGTSTDTQYF.

The rearrangement joins TRBV7-3 to TRBJ2-5; TRBD2 aligns across 8 bases. J gave up 5 bases and V 3 bases, and 11 bases lay outside the gene matches. The CDR3 consists of 16 residues. Germline V gene data show CDR1 as SGHTA and CDR2 as FQGTGA. CDR3 bases: TGTGCCAGCAGCTTTAAGGTGCTAGCGGGTTTGGAGACCCAGTACTTC. Protein product: CASSFKVLAGLETQYF.

This rearrangement joins TRBV5-8 to TRBJ1-1, with D possibly matching TRBD1 (5 bases). V lost 0 bases and J 1 base, leaving 10 bases between the germline ends. This CDR3 region has 15 residues. CDR1 SGHTS and CDR2 YDEGEE come from the germline V gene. The CDR3 loop reads CASSLGYRKNTEAFF. The CDR3 nucleotides read TGTGCCAGCAGCTTGGGGTACAGGAAGAACACTGAAGCTTTCTTT.

The rearrangement uses TRBV9 and TRBJ2-1, with 12 positions matching TRBD2. Trimming took 3 bases from V and 9 from J; bases not matched to a gene: 13. CDR1 SGDLS and CDR2 YYNGEE come from the germline V gene. CDR3 size: 17 residues. CDR3 DNA sequence: TGTGCCAGCAGCGCCGGGACTAGCGGGTCAAAATCAGCTGAGCAGTTCTTC. Translating it yields CASSAGTSGSKSAEQFF.

V and J are TRBV7-2 and TRBJ2-2; 7 bases align to TRBD2. The CDR3 consists of 15 residues. CDR1 SGHTA and CDR2 FQGNSA come from the germline V gene. Trimming removed 5 bases from V and 5 bases from J; junction bases left unmatched: 8. CDR3 coding DNA: TGTGCCAGCAGCCAACCAAGGGGAGGGACCGGGGAGCTGTTTTTT. Its translation: CASSQPRGGTGELFF.

V and J are TRBV5-1 and TRBJ1-1, with 7 bases identical to TRBD1. The trim removed 2 bases at V and 3 bases at J, leaving 13 bases unmatched. CDR1 is SGHRS, CDR2 YFSETQ, per germline. This CDR3 contains 17 residues. CDR3 sequence (DNA): TGCGCCAGCAGCTTACAGGGGTCTCCTACGGTGGACACTGAAGCTTTCTTT. This codes for CASSLQGSPTVDTEAFF.

This clone came up once. The CDR3 spells CASSLYQGSYEQYF. Here the CDR3 DNA reads TGTGCCAGCAGTTTGTATCAGGGGTCGTACGAGCAGTACTTC. The chain joins TRBV27 to TRBJ2-7, with D tentatively TRBD1 (6 bases). The germline V and J ends were trimmed by 3 bases and 4 bases, with 13 bases remaining between them. Per germline, CDR1 MNHEY and CDR2 SMNVEV (reference sequence). The CDR3 is 14 amino acids.

In this sample, this clone turned up a few times. V is TRBV28 and J is TRBJ2-2; no definite D call. The CDR3 is 15 residues long. Trimming took 6 bases from V and 4 from J, leaving 15 bases between them. CDR1 is MDHEN and CDR2 is SYDVKM in the germline V gene. The CDR3: CASSQAWLRTGELFF. In DNA form, the CDR3 reads TGTGCCAGCAGCCAGGCGTGGCTACGCACCGGGGAGCTGTTTTTT.

The chain uses TRBV7-9 and TRBJ2-2, with TRBD1 identical over 9 bases. In germline, CDR1 is SEHNR, CDR2 FQNEAQ (reference sequence). This CDR3 has 15 residues. Trimming cost V 9 bases and J 2 bases; bases outside gene matches: 7. This CDR3 reads CARGTGITNTGELFF. In DNA, the CDR3 is TGTGCCAGGGGGACAGGGATTACTAACACCGGGGAGCTGTTTTTT.

This clone has just a few counts. The chain joins TRBV5-1 to TRBJ1-1; weak D call: TRBD1 (5 bases). This CDR3 has 15 residues. The germline gives CDR1 SGHRS, CDR2 YFSETQ. Trimming took off 6 bases at V and 5 bases at J, with 20 bases between the two ends. CDR3 residues: CASTAEGALRTEAFF. In DNA form, the CDR3 reads TGCGCCAGCACCGCAGAAGGGGCCCTGAGAACTGAAGCTTTCTTT.